This note documents a single T cell receptor (beta chain) sequence. The data were obtained in a study of blood T cell repertoires in COVID-19. Only in-frame clones appear in the TCRdb table, and some are missing; sequencing was by immunoSEQ multiplex PCR. The table has about 150,000 clones, about three quarters seen once. The CDR3 is made up of 15 amino acids. In germline, CDR1 is SGHTA, CDR2 FQGNSA. Losses at the gene ends were 4 bases for V and 3 bases for J; bases not matched to a gene: 9. The chain recombines TRBV7-2 with TRBJ2-7; 7 bases match TRBD2. Sequencing input: peripheral blood. The clonotype was recovered from a man of 80 years or more with acute or convalescent COVID-19. CDR3 loop: CASSSEGGLYYEQYF. The CDR3, as DNA: TGTGCCAGCAGCTCAGAGGGAGGGTTATACTACGAGCAGTACTTC.